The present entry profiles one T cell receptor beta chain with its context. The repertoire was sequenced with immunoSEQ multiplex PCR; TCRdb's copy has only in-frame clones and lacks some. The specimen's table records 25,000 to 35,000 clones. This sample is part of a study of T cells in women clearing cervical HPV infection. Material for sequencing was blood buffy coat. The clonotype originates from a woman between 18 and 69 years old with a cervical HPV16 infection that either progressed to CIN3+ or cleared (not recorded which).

CDR3 protein: CASSPRGPNEKLFF. CDR3 DNA, as far as it was read: TGTGCCAGCTCACCCAGGGGGCCTAATGAAAAA. The chain couples TRBV18 to TRBJ1-4, with 8 bases identical to TRBD1. The read is 3 residues too short to cover the CDR3 end, so that end is filled in from the germline J gene. The length of the CDR3 is 14 residues. V was clipped by 3 bases and J by 3 bases; unmatched bases: 0. Germline-derived CDR1 and CDR2 are KGHSH and LQKENI.